This is a list of T cell receptor beta chains from one sample in a study of T cell changes during pregnancy in multiple sclerosis. The method was immunoSEQ multiplex PCR; TCRdb's version includes in-frame clones alone and lacks a portion of them. The sample lists tens of thousands of clones; 75% to 95% were seen once. This sample comprised peripheral blood, obtained before pregnancy. The origin of the receptors is a female donor with multiple sclerosis, enrolled in a pregnancy study. Each CDR3 is given with its conserved first and last residue. The D gene is left open where the match is weak. Clone size is given for some rows only: seen once, a few or many times, or a class if the clone is expanded.

>TRBJ1-1|TRBV5-1|.|.
TGCGCCAGCAGCTCTCACGCCGGAATGGGTACGAAAGGGGACACTGAAGCTTTCTTT
CASSSHAGMGTKGDTEAFF
>TRBJ2-1|TRBV15|TRBD1|.
TGTGCCACCAGCAGAGCAGGACAGGCAATGGACGAGCAGTTCTTC
CATSRAGQAMDEQFF
>TRBJ2-2|TRBV25-1|.|.
TGTGCCAGCAGTGGATTGGGTGAGGGCGGGGAGCTGTTTTTT
CASSGLGEGGELFF
>TRBJ2-1|TRBV7-2|TRBD1|once
TGTGCCAGCACCCCCTTGGTGGGACAGGGGCTGTTCTTC
CASTPLVGQGLFF
>TRBJ1-1|TRBV7-9|.|.
TGTGCCAGCAGCGTTCAGAACACTGAAGCTTTCTTT
CASSVQNTEAFF
>TRBJ1-3|TRBV7-3|.|.
TGTGCCAGCAGCTTGGACAACGGAAACACCATATATTTT
CASSLDNGNTIYF
>TRBJ1-2|TRBV7-2|.|.
TGTGCCAGCAGCCCCCTGGGGCAGGCGGGGGATGGCTACACCTTC
CASSPLGQAGDGYTF
>TRBJ2-2|TRBV4-2|TRBD2|.
TGTGCCAGCAGCCAAGTGGGAGTAGCGGGGAAGAACACCGGGGAGCTGTTTTTT
CASSQVGVAGKNTGELFF
>TRBJ1-1|TRBV27|TRBD1|.
TGTGCCAGCCGTCGGCGCAGGGGGCTAGGAACTGAAGCTTTCTTT
CASRRRRGLGTEAFF
>TRBJ2-5|TRBV11-1|.|.
TGTGCCAGCAGCCACTGGACAAGCCAAGAGACCCAGTACTTC
CASSHWTSQETQYF
>TRBJ2-1|TRBV25-1|.|.
TGTGCCAGCAGTGAATCGGGGTTAAGCGAGCAGTTCTTC
CASSESGLSEQFF
>TRBJ2-1|TRBV7-8|TRBD1|.
TGTGCCAGCAGCTTAGCACAGGGGCCGAATGAGCAGTTCTTC
CASSLAQGPNEQFF